This T cell receptor beta chain was captured in a study of CD8+ T cells in alopecia areata. Study-wide results and caveats: The study found TCR sharing across patients less clear than in mice, possibly for HLA reasons. More clonal than normal scalp was lesional scalp, particularly alopecia totalis/universalis.

The investigators collected lesional scalp punch biopsies and peripheral blood from alopecia areata patients. This clone was observed a few times. Its target is unknown. CDR1 is SQVTM and CDR2 is ANQGSEA in the germline V gene. V lost 6 bases to trimming and J lost 3 bases, with 9 bases between them. This CDR3 comprises 11 residues. RNA, once extracted, was reverse transcribed into cDNA for use as the sequencing template. The assay was immunoSEQ multiplex PCR, and TCRdb's table has in-frame clones only and misses some. This table has about 120,000 clones, roughly two fifths appearing once. What was sequenced was CD4+ T cells sorted from blood. This receptor was obtained from a human donor with alopecia areata. The chain is built from TRBV29-1 and TRBJ2-7; D gene uncertain. CDR3 DNA: TGCAGCGTGGCCAGGAACTACGAGCAGTACTTC. Translated, it gives CSVARNYEQYF.